A single sample is the source of the 18 T cell receptor beta chains below, sequenced in a study of CD8 T cells in Susac syndrome. The RNA, roughly 0.45 to 1 ug, was put through reverse transcription using random hexamers. TCRdb used MiXCR to reprocess the immunoSEQ multiplex PCR reads, holding one entry per CDR3 protein. The sample consists of about 160,000 distinct CDR3 sequences, roughly 93% of them appearing once. The sample taken for sequencing was CD4+ T cells from PBMCs. Receptor source: a human donor in good health.

The chain uses TRBV7-9 and TRBJ2-3; D might be TRBD2 (6 bases). This CDR3 region has 16 residues. V was clipped by 5 bases and J by 0 bases, with 15 bases between them. Germline CDR1 and CDR2: SEHNR and FQNEAQ (reference sequence). The CDR3 is CASSRPGGRSTDTQYF. The CDR3, as DNA: TGTGCCAGCAGCCGTCCCGGAGGGCGGAGCACAGATACGCAGTATTTT.

The rearrangement joins TRBV2 to TRBJ1-2; 12 nucleotides align to TRBD1. V trimming: 1 base; J trimming: 4 bases; junction bases outside the gene matches: 19. This CDR3 comprises 21 residues. Germline lookup yields CDR1 SNHLY and CDR2 FYNNEI. CDR3 protein: CASSEDLIFRGQGALAYGYTF. Written as DNA, the CDR3 is TGTGCCAGCAGTGAAGATCTTATTTTTAGGGGACAGGGGGCACTTGCCTATGGCTACACCTTC.

This clonotype was seen just once. The V call is TRBV12-3 or TRBV12-4, the J call TRBJ2-7; 10 positions match TRBD2. V was pared by 8 bases and J by 3 bases, with 7 bases of the junction left unmatched. This CDR3 is 14 amino acids long. Written as DNA, the CDR3 is TGTGCCAGCGGCCACACTAGCGGGGACTACGAGCAGTACTTC. Residues: CASGHTSGDYEQYF.

The V and J genes are TRBV7-9 and TRBJ2-5; 9 positions match TRBD2. Unmatched junction bases numbered 5, after V lost 2 bases and J lost 1 base. This CDR3 has 16 amino acids. Germline V lookup: CDR1 SEHNR, CDR2 FQNEAQ (reference sequence). CDR3 nucleotide sequence: TGTGCCAGCAGCTTACAGGCGCGGGGGGGCCAAGAGACCCAGTACTTC. This translates into CASSLQARGGQETQYF.

The chain joins TRBV6-1 to TRBJ2-7; 7 bases match TRBD2. This CDR3 is 12 amino acids long. With V trimmed by 2 bases and J by 7 bases, 2 bases remained unmatched. CDR1 and CDR2 (germline): MNHNS, SASEGT. In DNA form, the CDR3 reads TGTGCCAGCAGTGAACCAGCGGGGGAGCAGTACTTC. Translated: CASSEPAGEQYF.

The chain combines TRBV5-1 with TRBJ2-5; D possibly corresponds to TRBD1 (6 bases). CDR1 is SGHRS and CDR2 is YFSETQ in the germline V gene. The V gene lost 4 bases and the J gene lost 1 base, with 17 bases spanning the gap. The CDR3 sequence is 16 residues long. Here the CDR3 DNA reads TGCGCCAGCAGCCTCGGGACAACTTTCCTCCAAGAGACCCAGTACTTC. As protein: CASSLGTTFLQETQYF.

The chain joins TRBV5-1 to TRBJ2-5; D is uncertain. This CDR3 has 12 residues. From germline, CDR1 is SGHRS and CDR2 YFSETQ. The V end lost 2 bases, the J end lost 5 bases, and 7 bases lay between the germline ends. DNA for the CDR3: TGCGCCAGCAGCTTTGAACGGGAGACCCAGTACTTC. As protein: CASSFERETQYF.

The V and J genes are TRBV20-1 and TRBJ2-7; 10 bases are a match to TRBD1. The germline gives CDR1 DFQATT, CDR2 SNEGSKA (reference sequence). V lost 7 bases and J lost 2; bases outside the gene matches: 8. This CDR3 spans 14 amino acids. The DNA for the CDR3 is TGCAGTGGTAGCGGGACAGGGGTGACCTACGAGCAGTACTTC. Protein: CSGSGTGVTYEQYF.

V and J are TRBV5-1 and TRBJ1-2, with TRBD1 matching over 8 bases. The CDR3 has 18 residues. The germline V gene encodes CDR1 SGHRS and CDR2 YFSETQ. V lost 2 bases and J lost 3; bases outside the gene matches: 15. The CDR3 DNA reads TGCGCCAGCAGCTTCCCTCAGCCGGGACAGGAGACCTACTATGGCTACACCTTC. Protein product: CASSFPQPGQETYYGYTF.

This clonotype has just one count. V and J are TRBV7-9 and TRBJ1-1; D remains unclear. Per germline, CDR1 SEHNR and CDR2 FQNEAQ (reference sequence). The CDR3 totals 13 residues. Trimming cost V 2 bases and J 6 bases, with 10 bases left between them. The CDR3, as DNA: TGTGCCAGCAGCTTATTTCAGGATGCTGAAGCTTTCTTT. As protein: CASSLFQDAEAFF.

This clonotype occurred a few times. V usage is TRBV5-1 and J usage is TRBJ2-5; no clear D gene. V was cut by 4 bases and J by 5 bases, with 12 bases left in between. Germline-derived CDR1 and CDR2 are SGHRS and YFSETQ. The CDR3 sequence is 13 residues long. The CDR3 sequence: CASSDIGGETQYF. In DNA, the CDR3 is TGCGCCAGCAGCGACATAGGTGGCGAGACCCAGTACTTC.

V and J are TRBV19 and TRBJ2-1; no clear D gene. The CDR3 loop spans 13 amino acids. Deletions cut 6 bases from V and 8 bases from J, with 14 bases between. The germline CDR1 and CDR2 sequences are LNHDA and SQIVND (reference sequence). This CDR3 reads CASSTKQGDEQFF. CDR3 nucleotides: TGTGCCAGTAGCACCAAGCAAGGCGATGAGCAGTTCTTC.

The chain employs TRBV10-1 and TRBJ2-7; 7 bases align to TRBD1. CDR1 is WNHNN, CDR2 SYGVQD, per germline (reference sequence). This CDR3 region has 14 residues. The V and J ends lost 7 bases and 2 bases, in that order; junction bases with no gene match: 8. The CDR3 protein is CASTRDSETYEQYF. In DNA, the CDR3 is TGCGCCAGCACCCGGGACAGCGAAACCTACGAGCAGTACTTC.

The chain carries TRBV12-3 or TRBV12-4 and TRBJ1-1, with 12 bases matching TRBD1. The CDR3 has 15 amino acids. V was pared by 5 bases and J by 3 bases, with 4 bases of the junction left unmatched. The CDR3 spells CASSPGTGGDTEAFF. The CDR3 DNA reads TGTGCCAGCAGTCCGGGGACAGGGGGCGACACTGAAGCTTTCTTT.

The rearrangement links TRBV7-6 to TRBJ2-3; a possible D gene is TRBD2 (6 bases). V shed 4 bases and J shed 1 base, with 15 bases lying between them. This CDR3 comprises 16 residues. Germline-derived CDR1 and CDR2 are SGHVS and FNYEAQ. CDR3: CASSSSLAYGTDTQYF. The CDR3 nucleotides read TGTGCCAGCAGCTCCTCACTAGCATACGGCACAGATACGCAGTATTTT.

The chain employs TRBV7-2 and TRBJ2-7, with 7 bases aligning to TRBD1. With 5 bases clipped from V and 5 bases from J, the junction kept 0 bases outside the gene matches. Germline values: CDR1 SGHTA, CDR2 FQGNSA. This CDR3 is 11 amino acids long. The DNA for the CDR3 is TGTGCCAGCAGCGGGACAGACGAGCAGTACTTC. This codes for CASSGTDEQYF.

The chain joins TRBV24-1 to TRBJ1-3; D might be TRBD1 (6 bases). Germline V CDR1 and CDR2: KGHDR, SFDVKD. Trimming removed 4 bases at V and 8 bases at J, with 17 bases between. The CDR3 is made up of 15 amino acids. CDR3 sequence: CATSDCRGPGDTIYF. In DNA, the CDR3 is TGTGCCACCAGTGACTGCCGGGGCCCAGGGGACACCATATATTTT.

The V call is TRBV5-4, the J call TRBJ2-3, with D uncertain. The CDR3 totals 15 residues. Germline lookup yields CDR1 SGHNT and CDR2 YYREEE (reference sequence). V lost 0 bases and J lost 2, with 10 bases in between. The chain's CDR3 is CASSLVGVPTDTQYF. The CDR3 DNA sequence: TGTGCCAGCAGCTTGGTTGGGGTTCCCACAGATACGCAGTATTTT.